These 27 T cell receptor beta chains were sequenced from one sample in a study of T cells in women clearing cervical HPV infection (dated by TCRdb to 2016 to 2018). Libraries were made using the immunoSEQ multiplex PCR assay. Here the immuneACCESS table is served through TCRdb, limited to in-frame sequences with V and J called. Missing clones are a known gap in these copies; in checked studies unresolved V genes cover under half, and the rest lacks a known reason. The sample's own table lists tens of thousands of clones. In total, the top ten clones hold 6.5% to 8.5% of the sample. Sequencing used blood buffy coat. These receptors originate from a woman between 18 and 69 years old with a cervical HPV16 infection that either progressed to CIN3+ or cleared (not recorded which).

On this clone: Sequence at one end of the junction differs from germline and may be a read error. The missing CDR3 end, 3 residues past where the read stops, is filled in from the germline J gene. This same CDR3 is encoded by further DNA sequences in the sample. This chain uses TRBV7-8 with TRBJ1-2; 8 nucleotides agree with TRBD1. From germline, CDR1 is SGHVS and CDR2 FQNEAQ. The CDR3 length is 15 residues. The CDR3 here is CASSLRWTGNYGYTF. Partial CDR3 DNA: TGTGCCAGCAGCTTAAGGTGGACAGGGAACTATGGG.

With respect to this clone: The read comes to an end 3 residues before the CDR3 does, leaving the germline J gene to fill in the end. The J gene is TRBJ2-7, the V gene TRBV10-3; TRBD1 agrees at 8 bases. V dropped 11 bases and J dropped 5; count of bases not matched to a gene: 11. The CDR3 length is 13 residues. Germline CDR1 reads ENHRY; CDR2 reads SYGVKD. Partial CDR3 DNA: TGTGCCGCACGGCAGGGGGCGGAAAACGAG. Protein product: CAARQGAENE. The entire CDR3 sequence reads CAARQGAENEQYF.

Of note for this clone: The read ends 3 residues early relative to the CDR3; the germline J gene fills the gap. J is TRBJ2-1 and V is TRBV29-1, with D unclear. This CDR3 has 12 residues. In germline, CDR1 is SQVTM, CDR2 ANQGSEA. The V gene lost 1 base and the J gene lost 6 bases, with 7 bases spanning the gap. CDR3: CSVEGASNEQFF. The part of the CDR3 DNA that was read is TGCAGCGTTGAAGGAGCGAGCAATGAG.

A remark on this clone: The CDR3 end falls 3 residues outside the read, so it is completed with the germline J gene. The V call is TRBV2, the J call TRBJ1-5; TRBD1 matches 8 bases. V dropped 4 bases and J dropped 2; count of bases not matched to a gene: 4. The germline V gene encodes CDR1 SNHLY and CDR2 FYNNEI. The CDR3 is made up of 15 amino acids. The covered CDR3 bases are TGTGCCAGCAGTGCTACAGGGGGGGGCAATCAGCCC. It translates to CASSATGGGNQP. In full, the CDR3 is CASSATGGGNQPQHF.

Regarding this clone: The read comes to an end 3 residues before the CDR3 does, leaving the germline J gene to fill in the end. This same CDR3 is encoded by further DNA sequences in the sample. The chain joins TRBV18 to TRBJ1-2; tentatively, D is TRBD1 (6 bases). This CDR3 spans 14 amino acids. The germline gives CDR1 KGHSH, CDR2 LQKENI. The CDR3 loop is CASSPPAGVYDYTF. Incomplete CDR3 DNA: TGTGCCAGCTCACCCCCGGCAGGGGTGTACGAC.

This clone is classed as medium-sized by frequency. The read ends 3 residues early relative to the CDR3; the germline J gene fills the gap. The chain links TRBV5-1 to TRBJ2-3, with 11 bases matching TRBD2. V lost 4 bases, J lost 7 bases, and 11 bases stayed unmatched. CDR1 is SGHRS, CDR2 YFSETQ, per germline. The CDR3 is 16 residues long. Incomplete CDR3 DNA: TGCGCCAGCAGCCCTAACCTAGCGGGAGGAGCATATACG. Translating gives CASSPNLAGGAYT. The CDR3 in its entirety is CASSPNLAGGAYTQYF.

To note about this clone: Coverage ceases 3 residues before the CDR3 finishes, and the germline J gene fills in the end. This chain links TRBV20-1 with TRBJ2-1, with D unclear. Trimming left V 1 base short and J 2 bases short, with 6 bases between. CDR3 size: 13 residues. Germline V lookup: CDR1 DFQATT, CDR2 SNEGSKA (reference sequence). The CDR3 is CSARGTTYNEQFF. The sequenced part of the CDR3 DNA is TGCAGTGCTAGAGGAACTACCTACAATGAG.

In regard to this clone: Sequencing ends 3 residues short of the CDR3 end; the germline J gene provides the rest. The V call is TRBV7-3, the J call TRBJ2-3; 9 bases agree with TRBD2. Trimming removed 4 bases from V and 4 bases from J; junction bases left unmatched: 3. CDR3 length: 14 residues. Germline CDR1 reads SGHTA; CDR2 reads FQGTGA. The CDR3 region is CASSSGLAPDTQYF. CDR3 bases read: TGTGCCAGCAGCTCCGGACTAGCGCCAGATACG.

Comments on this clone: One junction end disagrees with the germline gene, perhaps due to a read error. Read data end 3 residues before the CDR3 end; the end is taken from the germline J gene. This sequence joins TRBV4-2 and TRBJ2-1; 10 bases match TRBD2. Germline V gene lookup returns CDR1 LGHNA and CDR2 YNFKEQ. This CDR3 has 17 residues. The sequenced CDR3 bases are TGCGCCAGCAGCAGACTAGCGGGTAATTTGGAGGGCAATGAG. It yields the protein CASSRLAGNLEGNE. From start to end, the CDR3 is CASSRLAGNLEGNEQFF.

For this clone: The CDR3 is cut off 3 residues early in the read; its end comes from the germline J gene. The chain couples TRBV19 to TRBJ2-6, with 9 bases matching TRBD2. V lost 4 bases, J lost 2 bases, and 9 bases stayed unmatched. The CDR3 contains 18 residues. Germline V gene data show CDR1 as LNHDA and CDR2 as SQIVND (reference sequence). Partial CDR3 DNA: TGTGCCAGTAGTACCGGGGCGGCTAGCGGGGCTGGGGCCAACGTC. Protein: CASSTGAASGAGANV. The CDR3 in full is CASSTGAASGAGANVLTF.

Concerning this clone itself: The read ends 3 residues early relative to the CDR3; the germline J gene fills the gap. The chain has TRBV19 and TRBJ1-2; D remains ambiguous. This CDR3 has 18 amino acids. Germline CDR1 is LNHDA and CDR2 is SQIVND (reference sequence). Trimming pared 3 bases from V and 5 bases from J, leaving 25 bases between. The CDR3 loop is CASSITLDYGTATYGYTF. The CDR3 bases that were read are TGTGCCAGTAGTATTACTCTTGACTACGGTACAGCTACATATGGC. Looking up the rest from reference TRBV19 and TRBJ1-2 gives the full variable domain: DGGITQSPKYLFRKEGQNVTLSCEQNLNHDAMYWYRQDPGQGLRLIYYSQIVNDFQKGDIAEGYSVSREKKESFPLTVTSAQKNPTAFYLCASSITLDYGTATYGYTFGSGTRLTVV.

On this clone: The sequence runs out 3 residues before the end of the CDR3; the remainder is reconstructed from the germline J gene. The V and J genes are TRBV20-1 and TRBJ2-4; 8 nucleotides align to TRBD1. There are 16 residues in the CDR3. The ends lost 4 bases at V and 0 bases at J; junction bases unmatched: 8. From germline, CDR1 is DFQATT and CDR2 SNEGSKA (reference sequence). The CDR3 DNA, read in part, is TGCAGTGCTACCGGACAGGGTTTGTTAGCCAAAAACATT. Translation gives CSATGQGLLAKNI. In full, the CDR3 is CSATGQGLLAKNIQYF.

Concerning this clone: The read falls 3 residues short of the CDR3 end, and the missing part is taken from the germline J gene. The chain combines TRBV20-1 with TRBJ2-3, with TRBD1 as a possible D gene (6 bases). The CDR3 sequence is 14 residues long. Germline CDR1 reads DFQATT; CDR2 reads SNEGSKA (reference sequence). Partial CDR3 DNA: TGCAGTGCTAGAACAGGGCATAGCAATCAGCCG. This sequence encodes CSARTGHSNQP. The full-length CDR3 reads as CSARTGHSNQPQYF.

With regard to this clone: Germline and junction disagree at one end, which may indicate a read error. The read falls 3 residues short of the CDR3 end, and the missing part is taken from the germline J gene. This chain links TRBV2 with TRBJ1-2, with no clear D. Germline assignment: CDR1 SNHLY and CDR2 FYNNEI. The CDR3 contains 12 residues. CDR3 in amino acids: CASSEDTYDYTF. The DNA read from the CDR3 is TGTGCCAGCAGTGAAGATACCTATGAC.

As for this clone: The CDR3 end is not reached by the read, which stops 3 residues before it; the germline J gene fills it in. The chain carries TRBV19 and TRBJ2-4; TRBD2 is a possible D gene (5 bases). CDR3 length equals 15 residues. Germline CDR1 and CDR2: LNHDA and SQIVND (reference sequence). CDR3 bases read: TGTGCCAGTAGTTCCCGGGGTCTAGCTAACTATGGT. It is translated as CASSSRGLANYG. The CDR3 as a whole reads CASSSRGLANYGQYF.

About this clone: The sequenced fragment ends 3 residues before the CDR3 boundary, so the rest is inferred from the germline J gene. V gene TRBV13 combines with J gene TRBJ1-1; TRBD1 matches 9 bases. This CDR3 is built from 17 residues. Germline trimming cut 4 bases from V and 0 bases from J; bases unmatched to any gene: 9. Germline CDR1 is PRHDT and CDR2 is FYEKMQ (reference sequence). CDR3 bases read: TGTGCCAGCAGCTCGTACTGGACAGGGGAGGTGAACACTGAA. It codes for CASSSYWTGEVNTE. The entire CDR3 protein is CASSSYWTGEVNTEAFF.

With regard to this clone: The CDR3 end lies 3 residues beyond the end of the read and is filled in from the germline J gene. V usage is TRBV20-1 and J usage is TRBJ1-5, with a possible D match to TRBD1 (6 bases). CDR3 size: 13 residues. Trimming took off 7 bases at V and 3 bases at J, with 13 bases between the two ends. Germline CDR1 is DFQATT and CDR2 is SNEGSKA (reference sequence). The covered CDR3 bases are TGCAGTGTCACAACAGGGACCAATCAGCCC. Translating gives CSVTTGTNQP. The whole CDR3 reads CSVTTGTNQPQHF.

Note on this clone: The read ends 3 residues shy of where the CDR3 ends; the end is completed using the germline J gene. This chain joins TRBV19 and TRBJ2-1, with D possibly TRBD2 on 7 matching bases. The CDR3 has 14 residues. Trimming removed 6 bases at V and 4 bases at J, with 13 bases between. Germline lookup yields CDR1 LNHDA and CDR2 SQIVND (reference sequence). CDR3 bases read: TGTGCCAGTAGCCGGGGGGCCCTGTACAATGAG. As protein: CASSRGALYNE. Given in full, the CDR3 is CASSRGALYNEQFF.

The covered CDR3 bases are TGTGCCAGCAGCTGGGGACAGGTCTGGCAGCCC. Translated, it gives CASSWGQVWQP. The full CDR3 is CASSWGQVWQPQHF. The rearrangement joins TRBV6-2 or TRBV6-3 to TRBJ1-5; 8 nucleotides line up with TRBD1. The read comes to an end 3 residues before the CDR3 does, leaving the germline J gene to fill in the end. Germline V gene lookup returns CDR1 MNHEY and CDR2 SVGEGT. This CDR3 region has 14 residues. V lost 6 bases and J lost 7; bases outside the gene matches: 8.

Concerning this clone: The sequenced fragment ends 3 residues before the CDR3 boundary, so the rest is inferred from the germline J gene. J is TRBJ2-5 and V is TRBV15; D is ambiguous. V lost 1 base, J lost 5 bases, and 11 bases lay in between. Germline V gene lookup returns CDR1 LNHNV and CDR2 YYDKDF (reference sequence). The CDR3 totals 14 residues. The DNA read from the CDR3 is TGTGCCACCAGCAGAGGGCAGGCCCAGGAGACC. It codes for CATSRGQAQET. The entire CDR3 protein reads CATSRGQAQETQYF.

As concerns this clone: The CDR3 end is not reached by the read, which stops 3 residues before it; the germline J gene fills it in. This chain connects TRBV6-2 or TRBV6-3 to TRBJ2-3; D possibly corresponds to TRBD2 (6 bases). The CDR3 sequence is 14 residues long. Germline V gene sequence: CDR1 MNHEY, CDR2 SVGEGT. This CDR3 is CASSYGLARETQYF. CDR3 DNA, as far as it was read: TGTGCCAGCAGTTACGGGCTAGCGAGGGAGACG.

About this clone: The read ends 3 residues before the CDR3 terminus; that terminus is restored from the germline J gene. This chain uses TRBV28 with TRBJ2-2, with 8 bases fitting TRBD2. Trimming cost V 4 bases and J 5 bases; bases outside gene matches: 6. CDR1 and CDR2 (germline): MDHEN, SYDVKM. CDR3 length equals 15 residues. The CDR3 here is CASSSDRGGTGELFF. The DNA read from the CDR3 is TGTGCCAGCAGTTCGGACCGCGGGGGGACCGGGGAG.

Partial CDR3 DNA: TGCAGTGCCTGGGACAGCGACAGTTCCTACGAC. Translation gives CSAWDSDSSYD. The CDR3, in full, reads CSAWDSDSSYDYTF. The rearrangement uses TRBV20-1 and TRBJ1-2; 7 positions agree with TRBD1. From the germline J gene comes the end of the CDR3, since the read stops 3 residues before it. The CDR3 contains 14 residues. Germline V lookup: CDR1 DFQATT, CDR2 SNEGSKA (reference sequence).

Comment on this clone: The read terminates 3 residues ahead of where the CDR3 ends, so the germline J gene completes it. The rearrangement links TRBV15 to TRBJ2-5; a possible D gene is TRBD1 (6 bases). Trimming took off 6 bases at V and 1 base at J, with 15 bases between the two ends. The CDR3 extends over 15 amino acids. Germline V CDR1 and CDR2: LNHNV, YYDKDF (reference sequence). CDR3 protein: CATSLDSEVQETQYF. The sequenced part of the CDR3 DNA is TGTGCCACCAGTCTGGACAGCGAAGTCCAAGAGACC.

This chain's CDR3 is CASSFTGGYQPQYF. The CDR3 DNA, read in part, is TGTGCCAGCAGTTTCACAGGGGGCTATCAGCCG. The chain recombines TRBV6-2 or TRBV6-3 with TRBJ2-3, with 9 nucleotides matching TRBD1. The missing CDR3 end, 3 residues past where the read stops, is filled in from the germline J gene. This CDR3 is 14 amino acids long. The germline V gene encodes CDR1 MNHEY and CDR2 SVGEGT.

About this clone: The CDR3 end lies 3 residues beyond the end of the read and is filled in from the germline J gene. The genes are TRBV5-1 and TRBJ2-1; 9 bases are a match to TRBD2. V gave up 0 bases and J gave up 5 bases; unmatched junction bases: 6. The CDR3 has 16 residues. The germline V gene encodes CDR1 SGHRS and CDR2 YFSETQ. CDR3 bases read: TGCGCCAGCAGCTTGGGGTCTAGCGGGAAGCACAATGAG. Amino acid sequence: CASSLGSSGKHNE. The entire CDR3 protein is CASSLGSSGKHNEQFF.

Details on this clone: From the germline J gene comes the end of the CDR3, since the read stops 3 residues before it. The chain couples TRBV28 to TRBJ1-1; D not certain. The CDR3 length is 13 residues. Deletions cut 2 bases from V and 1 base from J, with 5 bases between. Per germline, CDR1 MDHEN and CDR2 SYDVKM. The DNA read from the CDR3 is TGTGCCAGCAGTTTACCCTCGAACACTGAA. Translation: CASSLPSNTE. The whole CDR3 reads CASSLPSNTEAFF. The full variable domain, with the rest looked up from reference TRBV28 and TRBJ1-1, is DVKVTQSSRYLVKRTGEKVFLECVQDMDHENMFWYRQDPGLGLRLIYFSYDVKMKEKGDIPEGYSVSREKKERFSLILESASTNQTSMYLCASSLPSNTEAFFGQGTRLTVV.